The clone carrying this TCR beta chain was found a few times. The data were produced by immunoSEQ multiplex PCR, yet TCRdb's version contains in-frame clones alone and is incomplete. The sample contains some 8,000 clones, more than 65% of which appear only once. Germline-derived CDR1 and CDR2 are GTSNPN and SVGIG (reference sequence). Losses at the gene ends were 0 bases for V and 2 bases for J; bases not matched to a gene: 3. CDR3 length: 14 amino acids. The sample is drawn from a study of tumor-infiltrating lymphocytes in localized non-small cell lung cancer. What was sequenced was lung tumor tissue. The TCR was taken from a human donor with non-small cell lung cancer. V is TRBV30 and J is TRBJ2-7; 8 positions match TRBD2. The CDR3 DNA reads as TGTGCCTGGAGTGTTCCGGGAGGGCCCTACGAGCAGTACTTC. This translates into CAWSVPGGPYEQYF.